Listed below are T cell receptor beta chains from one sample, sequenced in a study of T cell changes during pregnancy in multiple sclerosis. The method was immunoSEQ multiplex PCR; TCRdb's version includes in-frame clones alone and lacks a portion of them. The sample contains around 83,000 clones, about 89% of which appear only once. The source material was CD4+ T cells from peripheral blood mononuclear cells, sampled in the second trimester of pregnancy. The receptors derive from a female donor with multiple sclerosis, enrolled in a pregnancy study. The CDR3 runs from the conserved cysteine through the conserved F or W. Fields, in order: CDR3 DNA, CDR3 protein, D gene, J gene, V gene, clone size. D genes are given only for firm matches. Rows may omit the clone size; those that give it use once, few, many or a size class.

TGTGCCAGCAGTTCGTCCGGGACAGGGGGACATGGCTACACCTTC	CASSSSGTGGHGYTF	TRBD1	TRBJ1-2	TRBV28	few
TGTGCCAGTAGCCCGACCGGCGACAGAATGAACACTGAAGCTTTCTTT	CASSPTGDRMNTEAFF	-	TRBJ1-1	TRBV19	-
TGCGCCAGCAGCTTCCGGGGAGGCACTGAAGCTTTCTTT	CASSFRGGTEAFF	-	TRBJ1-1	TRBV5-1	-
TGTGCCAGCAGCCAACATCCTGGGGGAGGAGAGACCCAGTACTTC	CASSQHPGGGETQYF	-	TRBJ2-5	TRBV5-6	-
TGTGCCAGCAGCTTTATTTCCGGGACTGGCTCTGGAAACACCATATATTTT	CASSFISGTGSGNTIYF	-	TRBJ1-3	TRBV11-3	-
TGTGCCAGCAGTTGGGGACAGGTAGATCAGCCCCAGCATTTT	CASSWGQVDQPQHF	TRBD1	TRBJ1-5	TRBV6-1	-
TGCGCCAGCAGCCAAGAACCGGGACAGGGGGGGTACGAGCAGTACTTC	CASSQEPGQGGYEQYF	TRBD1	TRBJ2-7	TRBV4-3	-
TGTGCCAGCAGCCCCCGTCCTGGGGGGATTGGAAACACCATATATTTT	CASSPRPGGIGNTIYF	-	TRBJ1-3	TRBV9	-
TGTGCCAGCAGGAAGCTGACTAGCGGCGAGCAGTACTTC	CASRKLTSGEQYF	TRBD2	TRBJ2-7	TRBV2	-
TGTGCCAGCAGTGAACAGGGGGCGGGCGAGCAGTACTTC	CASSEQGAGEQYF	TRBD1	TRBJ2-7	TRBV2	-
TGTGCCAGCATCCTCAGCGGGGGCCTCTATGGCTACACCTTC	CASILSGGLYGYTF	-	TRBJ1-2	TRBV28	-
TGTGCCAGCAGTCTCTCCGGCACCTGGCGGACCTACGAGCAGTACTTC	CASSLSGTWRTYEQYF	-	TRBJ2-7	TRBV7-6	-
TGTGCCAGTAGTAGGAAGAGGGAGCCCGGGGAGCTGTTTTTT	CASSRKREPGELFF	-	TRBJ2-2	TRBV19	-
TGTGCCAGTAGTATATATGTGACAGCTAATCAGCCCCAGCATTTT	CASSIYVTANQPQHF	-	TRBJ1-5	TRBV19	few
TGTGCCAGCAGTTTGCGACAAGAGACCCAGTACTTC	CASSLRQETQYF	-	TRBJ2-5	TRBV28	-
TGTGCCAGCAGCTTGGGACAGCCTGGCACCGGGGAGCTGTTTTTT	CASSLGQPGTGELFF	-	TRBJ2-2	TRBV5-6	-
TGTGCCTGGAGTGTAGGGCTAGCGGGGGTCTACGAGCAGTACTTC	CAWSVGLAGVYEQYF	TRBD2	TRBJ2-7	TRBV30	-
TGCGCCAGCAGCTTGGGGGAGGGTGACACTGAAGCTTTCTTT	CASSLGEGDTEAFF	-	TRBJ1-1	TRBV5-1	-
TGTGCCAGCAGTTACTACGGAGCAGGGGGGATGACGTACTATGGCTACACCTTC	CASSYYGAGGMTYYGYTF	TRBD1	TRBJ1-2	TRBV27	-
TGCGCCAGCAGCTTCCTAGGGGGACAGTACGAGCAGTACTTC	CASSFLGGQYEQYF	TRBD1	TRBJ2-7	TRBV5-1	few
TGTGCCAGTAGTATTGGAGCGGATATAGTGGAGACCCAGTACTTC	CASSIGADIVETQYF	-	TRBJ2-5	TRBV19	few
TGCGCCAGCGGATCAGGGTCCTCTGGAAACACCATATATTTT	CASGSGSSGNTIYF	-	TRBJ1-3	TRBV4-1	-
TGTGCCAGCAGAGGTTCAGGGGACACTGAAGCTTTCTTT	CASRGSGDTEAFF	-	TRBJ1-1	TRBV7-8	-
TGTGCCAGCAGTCCAACAGGGACCCATGGCTACACCTTC	CASSPTGTHGYTF	-	TRBJ1-2	TRBV28	-
TGTGCCTGGAGTGCTTACCTTACCCCTTCCGGGACAGGGTCGAGAAACTATGGCTACACCTTC	CAWSAYLTPSGTGSRNYGYTF	TRBD1	TRBJ1-2	TRBV30	-
TGTGCCAGCAGCCCTACCCTTACAGAGAACACTGAAGCTTTCTTT	CASSPTLTENTEAFF	-	TRBJ1-1	TRBV5-4	-
TGCGCCAGCAGCTTGGGAGCGGGAGGACAGCCCCAGCATTTT	CASSLGAGGQPQHF	-	TRBJ1-5	TRBV5-1	-
TGTGCCAGCAGTGATTGGGGCAGGGTTTCGAATGAAAAACTGTTTTTT	CASSDWGRVSNEKLFF	-	TRBJ1-4	TRBV25-1	few
TGTGCCAGTAGTTCCCCGACTAGCGGAGAGACCCAGTACTTC	CASSSPTSGETQYF	TRBD2	TRBJ2-5	TRBV19	-
TGTGCCAGCAGTTTCTCCGACAGGGGCCCTGGCTACACCTTC	CASSFSDRGPGYTF	TRBD1	TRBJ1-2	TRBV28	few
TGCGCCAGCAGCCAAGATGAAGGGGGAACAGGCGGCTACACCTTC	CASSQDEGGTGGYTF	-	TRBJ1-2	TRBV4-1	-
TGCAGCGTTGAAGATACAGGGGCTAACTATGGCTACACCTTC	CSVEDTGANYGYTF	TRBD1	TRBJ1-2	TRBV29-1	-
TGCGCCAGCAGCCTTGAGCCCGGCGGGGCTGGAAACACCATATATTTT	CASSLEPGGAGNTIYF	-	TRBJ1-3	TRBV5-1	-
TGTGCCATCCATAAAAGGTCCGGACAGGGAGGGGGCACCTACGAGCAGTACTTC	CAIHKRSGQGGGTYEQYF	-	TRBJ2-7	TRBV21-1	once
TGTGCCAGCACGGAGACTAGCGGGGTTTCTAGAGAGACCCAGTACTTC	CASTETSGVSRETQYF	-	TRBJ2-5	TRBV21-1	once